These 5 T cell receptor beta chains came from one sample sequenced in a study of sequential checkpoint blockade in melanoma. Treatment denoted: randomized to nivolumab then ipilimumab (arm A) or the reverse (arm B). The repertoire was sequenced with immunoSEQ multiplex PCR; TCRdb's copy has only in-frame clones and lacks some. This sample carries more than 10,000 clones, around 20% of them seen once, and the ten largest clones take 5% to 7.5%. The input for sequencing was tumor tissue (inferred from file names), taken from a patient given nivolumab and ipilimumab in sequence. The receptors shown here come from a human donor with melanoma.

The chain carries TRBV7-5 and TRBJ2-2; no check of the table's D call, TRBD2, against the DNA was made. TRBV7-5 is a recognized pseudogene. CDR3 length: 17 residues. The CDR3 sequence is CASSQGLAGVETGELFF. The CDR3 coding sequence is TGTGCCAGCAGCCAAGGACTAGCGGGAGTAGAAACCGGGGAGCTGTTTTTT.

The chain joins TRBV11-3 to TRBJ2-3; TRBD2 aligns across 12 bases. V shed 5 bases and J 4 bases; nucleotides not matched to a gene: 7. CDR1 is SGHNT, CDR2 YENEEA, per germline. The CDR3 consists of 16 residues. The CDR3 reads CASSRSSGRVADTQYF. The CDR3 bases are TGTGCCAGCAGCCGATCTAGCGGGAGGGTTGCAGATACGCAGTATTTT. The full variable domain, completed using reference TRBV11-3 and TRBJ2-3, is EAGVVQSPRYKIIEKKQPVAFWCNPISGHNTLYWYLQNLGQGPELLIRYENEEAVDDSQLPKDRFSAERLKGVDSTLKIQPAELGDSAVYLCASSRSSGRVADTQYFGPGTRLTVL.

The CDR3 protein is CASSVGRTGGHEQYF. CDR3 sequence (DNA): TGCGCCAGCAGCGTGGGGCGGACAGGGGGCCACGAGCAGTACTTC. J is TRBJ2-7 and V is TRBV5-1, with 11 bases matching TRBD1. Trimming cost V 4 bases and J 5 bases; bases outside gene matches: 8. The CDR3 has 15 residues. Germline CDR1 and CDR2: SGHRS and YFSETQ.

Within the sample, this clone is medium-sized (0.01 to 0.1%). The chain has TRBV15 and TRBJ2-3, with D unresolved. The germline gives CDR1 LNHNV, CDR2 YYDKDF (reference sequence). V shed 1 base and J shed 4 bases, with 15 bases lying between them. The CDR3 is 16 amino acids. CDR3 sequence: CATSRVGPGLADTQYF. The CDR3 DNA reads as TGTGCCACCAGCAGAGTCGGCCCTGGCCTGGCAGATACGCAGTATTTT. Drawing the rest from reference TRBV15 and TRBJ2-3, the complete variable domain is DAMVIQNPRYQVTQFGKPVTLSCSQTLNHNVMYWYQQKSSQAPKLLFHYYDKDFNNEADTPDNFQSRRPNTSFCFLDIRSPGLGDTAMYLCATSRVGPGLADTQYFGPGTRLTVL.

This clone showed up just a few times. The CDR3 region has the DNA TGTGCCAGCAGTTTCGTCAGGTTAGCTAACTATGGCTACACCTTC. Protein product: CASSFVRLANYGYTF. The chain carries TRBV28 and TRBJ1-2; no firm D call. The CDR3 totals 15 residues. CDR1 MDHEN and CDR2 SYDVKM come from the germline V gene. Trimming took off 3 bases at V and 0 bases at J, with 11 bases between the two ends.